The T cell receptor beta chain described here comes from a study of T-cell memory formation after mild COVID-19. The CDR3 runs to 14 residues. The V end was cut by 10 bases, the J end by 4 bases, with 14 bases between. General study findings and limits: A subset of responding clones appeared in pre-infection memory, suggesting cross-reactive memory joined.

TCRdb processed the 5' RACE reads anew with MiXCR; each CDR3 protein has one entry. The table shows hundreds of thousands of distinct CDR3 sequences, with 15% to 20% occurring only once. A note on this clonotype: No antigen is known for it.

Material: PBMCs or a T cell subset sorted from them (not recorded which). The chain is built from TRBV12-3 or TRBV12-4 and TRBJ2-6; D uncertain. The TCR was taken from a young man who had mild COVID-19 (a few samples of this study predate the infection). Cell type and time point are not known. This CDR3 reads CATPPAFGANVLTF. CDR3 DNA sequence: TGTGCCACCCCCCCAGCGTTCGGGGCCAACGTCCTGACTTTC.